The text below deals with one TCR beta chain. Germline lookup yields CDR1 MGHDK and CDR2 SYGVNS. CDR3 length: 15 amino acids. V lost 1 base and J lost 1; bases outside the gene matches: 1. Original processing methods: Nucleated cell counts were estimated from reference gene primer amplification. Repertoires were generated with immunoSEQ multiplex PCR, while TCRdb's copy carries only in-frame clones and drops some. Clone size and V and J calls were adopted from that table, with D and trimming inferred from the DNA. The data hold approximately 350,000 clones, with about 86% observed a single time. This sample is drawn from a study of blood T cell repertoires in COVID-19. At the level of the study: T cells, B-cell-depleted T cells, or PBMCs supplied cDNA or gDNA.

This receptor was identified in a woman aged 55 to 70 with COVID-19, enrolled during active disease. The chain is built from TRBV25-1 and TRBJ1-2; 9 bases map to TRBD1. Sequencing was performed on peripheral blood. DNA for the CDR3: TGTGCCAGCAGTGAATGGGACAGGGTTAACTATGGCTACACCTTC. The encoded protein is CASSEWDRVNYGYTF.